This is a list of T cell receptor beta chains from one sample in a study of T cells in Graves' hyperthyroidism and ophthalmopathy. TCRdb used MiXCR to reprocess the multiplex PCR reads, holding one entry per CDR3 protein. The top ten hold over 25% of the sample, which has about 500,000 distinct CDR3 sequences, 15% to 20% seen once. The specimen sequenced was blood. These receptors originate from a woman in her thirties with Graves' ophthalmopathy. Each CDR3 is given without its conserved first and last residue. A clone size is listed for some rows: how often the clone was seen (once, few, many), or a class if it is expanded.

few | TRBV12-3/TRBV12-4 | ASSLNRAGGNEQF
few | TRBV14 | ASSQRTVHNEQF
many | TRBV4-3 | ASSQEGARGYT
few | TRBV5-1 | ASSFNRVAYEQY
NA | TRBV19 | ASSILGDSTYEQY
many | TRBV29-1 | SADRPGSLNTEAF
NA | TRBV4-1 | ASSRSSGTGSNQPQH
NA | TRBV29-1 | SVGEHNEQF
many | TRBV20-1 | SARDTARSTDTQY
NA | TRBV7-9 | ASRRNGRNYEQY
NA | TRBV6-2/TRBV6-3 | ASSHPPRTSDRF
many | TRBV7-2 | ASSSPPGLAGANNEQF
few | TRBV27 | ASSQAGTDHEQY
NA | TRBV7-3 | ASSSPGQGVGTGLAGHYEQY
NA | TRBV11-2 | ASSFTSGRSTDTQY
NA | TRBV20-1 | SARVFDRINYGYT
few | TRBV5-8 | ASSLGGGRAHKQY
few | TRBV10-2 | ASFFTSGSYEQY
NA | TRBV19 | ASMRTANNQPQH
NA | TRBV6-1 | ASERGTAGHYEQY
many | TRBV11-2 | ASSHLTSTYNEQF
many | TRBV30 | AWSRGITYEQY
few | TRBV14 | ASSQVIQAYGYT
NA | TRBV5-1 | ASSPSPWGSGVDTQY
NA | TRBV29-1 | SVGGTSGSNEQF
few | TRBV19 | ASSHGASEEGYT
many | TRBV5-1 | ASSLLGGGMAYEQY
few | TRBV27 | ASSPITKGLDYGYT
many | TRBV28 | ASCGKGVNTEAF
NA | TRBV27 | ASSLTGTGLYGYT
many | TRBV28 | ATTSGHPATQY
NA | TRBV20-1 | SARVTGGKNYGYT
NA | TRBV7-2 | ASSLANGGRQPQH
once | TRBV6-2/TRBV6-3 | ASRPGQYYEQY
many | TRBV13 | ASSPDRGGYEQY
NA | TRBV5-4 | ASTPGAGETYNEQF
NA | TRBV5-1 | ASSLVPLESYNEQF
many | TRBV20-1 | SARELALVTQY
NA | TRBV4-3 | ASSQDLAGATEQF
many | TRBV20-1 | SASGGLAGGPKTQY
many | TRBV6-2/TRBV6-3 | ASSYFAGGESDTQY